This T cell receptor (beta chain) comes out of a study of blood T cells in healthy people across ages. A second PCR of 7 to 11 cycles used a sample-barcoded 5' primer and a J-beta primer mix. TCRdb re-derived calls from the 5' RACE reads in MiXCR, one entry per CDR3 protein. The repertoire has some 1.1 million distinct CDR3 sequences, 30% to 40% of them found once; the top ten carry approximately 14%. V dropped 0 bases and J dropped 2 bases, with 14 bases sitting between them. The germline CDR1 and CDR2 sequences are DFQATT and SNEGSKA (reference sequence). This CDR3 comprises 17 residues. The rearrangement joins TRBV20-1 to TRBJ1-6; D is unclear. The sample comprised blood. The receptor comes from a man aged 18 to 29 in good health. The CDR3 bases are TGCAGTGCTAGAGATCAGGCCGCCTCCACCTATAATTCACCCCTCCACTTT. Its protein product is CSARDQAASTYNSPLHF.